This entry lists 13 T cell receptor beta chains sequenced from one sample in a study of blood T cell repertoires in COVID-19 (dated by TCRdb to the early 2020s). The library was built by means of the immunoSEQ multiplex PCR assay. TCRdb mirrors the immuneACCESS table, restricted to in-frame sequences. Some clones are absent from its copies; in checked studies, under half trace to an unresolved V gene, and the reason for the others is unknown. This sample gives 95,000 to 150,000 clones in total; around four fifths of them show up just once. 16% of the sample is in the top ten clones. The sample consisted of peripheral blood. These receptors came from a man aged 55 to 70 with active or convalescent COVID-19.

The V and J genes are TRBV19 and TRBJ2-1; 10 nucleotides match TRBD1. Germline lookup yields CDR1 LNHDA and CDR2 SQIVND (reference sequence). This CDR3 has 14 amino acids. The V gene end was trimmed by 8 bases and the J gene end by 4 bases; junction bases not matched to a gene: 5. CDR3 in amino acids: CASCDRGPYNEQFF. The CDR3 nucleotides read TGTGCCAGTTGCGACAGGGGGCCTTACAATGAGCAGTTCTTC.

The CDR3 region has the DNA TGTGCCAGCAGCGTACAGGGAGGCGCCTCTGGAAACACCATATATTTT. Encoded protein: CASSVQGGASGNTIYF. This chain joins TRBV9 and TRBJ1-3; D might be TRBD1 (5 bases). From germline, CDR1 is SGDLS and CDR2 YYNGEE. The germline V and J ends were trimmed by 1 base and 0 bases, with 11 bases remaining between them. This CDR3 contains 16 residues.

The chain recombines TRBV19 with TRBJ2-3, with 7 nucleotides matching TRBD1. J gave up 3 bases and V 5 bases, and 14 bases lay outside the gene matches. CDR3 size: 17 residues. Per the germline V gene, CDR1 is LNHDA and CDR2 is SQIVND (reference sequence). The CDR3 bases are TGTGCCAGTAGTCACTCCGACAGGGACCCTCGTACAGATACGCAGTATTTT. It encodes CASSHSDRDPRTDTQYF.

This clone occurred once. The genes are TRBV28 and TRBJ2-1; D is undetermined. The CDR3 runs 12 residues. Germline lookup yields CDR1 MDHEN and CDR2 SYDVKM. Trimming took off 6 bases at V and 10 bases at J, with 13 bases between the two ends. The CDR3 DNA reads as TGTGCCAGCAGCCTAACCACTAACGAGCAGTTCTTC. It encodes CASSLTTNEQFF.

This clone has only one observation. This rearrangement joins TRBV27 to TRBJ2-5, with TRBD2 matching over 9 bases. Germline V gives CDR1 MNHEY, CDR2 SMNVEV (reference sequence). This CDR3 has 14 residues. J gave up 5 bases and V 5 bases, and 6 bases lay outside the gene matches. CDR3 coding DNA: TGTGCCAGCAGTCCAGGGACTAGCTGGGAGACCCAGTACTTC. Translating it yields CASSPGTSWETQYF.

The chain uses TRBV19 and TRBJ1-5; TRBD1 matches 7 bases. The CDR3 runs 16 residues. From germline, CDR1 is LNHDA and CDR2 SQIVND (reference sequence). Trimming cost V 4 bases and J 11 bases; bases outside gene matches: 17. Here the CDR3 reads CASSTTGVFPSGTQHF. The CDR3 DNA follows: TGTGCCAGTAGTACCACAGGGGTGTTCCCCAGTGGCACCCAGCATTTT.

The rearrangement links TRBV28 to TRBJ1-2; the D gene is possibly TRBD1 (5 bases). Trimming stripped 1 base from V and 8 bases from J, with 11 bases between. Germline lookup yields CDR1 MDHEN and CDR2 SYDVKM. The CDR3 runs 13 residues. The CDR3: CASSLLDRGGYTF. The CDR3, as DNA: TGTGCCAGCAGTTTATTAGACAGAGGAGGCTACACCTTC.

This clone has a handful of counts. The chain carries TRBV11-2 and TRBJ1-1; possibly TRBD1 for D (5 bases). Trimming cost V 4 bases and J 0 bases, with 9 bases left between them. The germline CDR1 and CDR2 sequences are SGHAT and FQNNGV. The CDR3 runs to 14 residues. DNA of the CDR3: TGTGCCAGCAGCTCCCTGGGGCTGAACACTGAAGCTTTCTTT. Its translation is CASSSLGLNTEAFF.

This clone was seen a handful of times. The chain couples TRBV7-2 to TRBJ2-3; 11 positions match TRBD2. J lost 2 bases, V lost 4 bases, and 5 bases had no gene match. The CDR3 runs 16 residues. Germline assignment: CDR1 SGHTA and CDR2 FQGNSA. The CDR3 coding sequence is TGTGCCAGCAGCTCTGGACTAGCGGGTACCACAGATACGCAGTATTTT. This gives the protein CASSSGLAGTTDTQYF. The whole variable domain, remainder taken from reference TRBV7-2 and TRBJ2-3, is GAGVSQSPSNKVTEKGKDVELRCDPISGHTALYWYRQSLGQGLEFLIYFQGNSAPDKSGLPSDRFSAERTGGSVSTLTIQRTQQEDSAVYLCASSSGLAGTTDTQYFGPGTRLTVL.

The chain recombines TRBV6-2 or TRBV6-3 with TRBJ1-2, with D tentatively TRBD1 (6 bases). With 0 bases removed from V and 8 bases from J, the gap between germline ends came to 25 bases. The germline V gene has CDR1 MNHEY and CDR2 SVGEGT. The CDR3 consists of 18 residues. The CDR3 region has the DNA TGTGCCAGCAGTTACTCTTTGGAAGTCTTCGGCGGGGGGCGCGGCTACACCTTC. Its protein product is CASSYSLEVFGGGRGYTF.

CDR3 DNA: TGTGCCAGCAGTCTCGGACACAAGGCTCAGGGTGAGCAGTTCTTC. Its translation: CASSLGHKAQGEQFF. The rearrangement uses TRBV7-3 and TRBJ2-1; TRBD1 might be the D (5 bases). The CDR3 has 15 residues. CDR1 is SGHTA, CDR2 FQGTGA, per germline. Between the trimmed V and J ends, which lost 6 bases and 9 bases, there was a span of 21 bases.

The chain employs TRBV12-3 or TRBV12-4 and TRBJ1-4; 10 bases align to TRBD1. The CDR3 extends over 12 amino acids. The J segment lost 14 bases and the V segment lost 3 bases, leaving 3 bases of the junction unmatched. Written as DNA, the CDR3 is TGTGCCAGCAGTTTCCTGGACAGGGGGCTGTTTTTT. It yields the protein CASSFLDRGLFF.

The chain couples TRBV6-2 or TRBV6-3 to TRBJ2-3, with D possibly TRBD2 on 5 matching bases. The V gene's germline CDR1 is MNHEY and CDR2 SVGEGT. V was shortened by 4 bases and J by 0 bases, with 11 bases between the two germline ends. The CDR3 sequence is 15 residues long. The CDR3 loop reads CASSWRTVSTDTQYF. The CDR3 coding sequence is TGTGCCAGCAGTTGGAGGACGGTTAGCACAGATACGCAGTATTTT.